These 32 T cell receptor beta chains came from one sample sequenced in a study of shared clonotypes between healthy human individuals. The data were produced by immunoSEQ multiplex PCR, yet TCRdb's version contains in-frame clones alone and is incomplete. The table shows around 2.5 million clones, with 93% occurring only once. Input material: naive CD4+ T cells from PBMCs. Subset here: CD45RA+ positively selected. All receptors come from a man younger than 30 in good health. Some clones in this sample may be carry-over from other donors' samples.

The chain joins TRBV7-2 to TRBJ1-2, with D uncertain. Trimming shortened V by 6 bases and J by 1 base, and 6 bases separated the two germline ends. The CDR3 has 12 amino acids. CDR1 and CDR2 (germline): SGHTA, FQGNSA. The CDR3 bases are TGTGCCAGCAGTTCCGATAACTATGGCTACACCTTC. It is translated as CASSSDNYGYTF.

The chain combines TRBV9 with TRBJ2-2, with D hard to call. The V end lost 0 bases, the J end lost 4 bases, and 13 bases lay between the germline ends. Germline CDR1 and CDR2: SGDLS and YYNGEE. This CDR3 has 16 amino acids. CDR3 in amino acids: CASSVGGRAGTGELFF. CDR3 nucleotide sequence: TGTGCCAGCAGCGTAGGCGGAAGGGCAGGCACCGGGGAGCTGTTTTTT.

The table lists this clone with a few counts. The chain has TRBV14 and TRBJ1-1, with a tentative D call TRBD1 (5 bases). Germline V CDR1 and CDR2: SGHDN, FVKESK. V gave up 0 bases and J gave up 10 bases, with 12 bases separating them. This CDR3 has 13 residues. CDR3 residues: CASSQDRQGGAFF. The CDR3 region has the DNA TGTGCCAGCAGCCAAGATCGCCAGGGAGGAGCTTTCTTT.

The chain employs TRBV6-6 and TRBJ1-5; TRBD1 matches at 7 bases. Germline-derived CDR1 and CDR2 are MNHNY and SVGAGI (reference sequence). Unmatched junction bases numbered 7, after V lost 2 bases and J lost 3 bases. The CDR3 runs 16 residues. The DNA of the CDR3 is TGTGCCAGCAGTTACGGGCAGGGGGGCCCCAATCAGCCCCAGCATTTT. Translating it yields CASSYGQGGPNQPQHF.

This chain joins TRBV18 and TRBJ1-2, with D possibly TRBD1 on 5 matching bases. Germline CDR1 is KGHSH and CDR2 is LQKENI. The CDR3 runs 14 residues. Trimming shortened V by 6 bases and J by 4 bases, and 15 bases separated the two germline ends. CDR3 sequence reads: CASSTGLSPYGYTF. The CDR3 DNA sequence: TGTGCCAGCTCCACGGGACTGAGCCCCTATGGCTACACCTTC. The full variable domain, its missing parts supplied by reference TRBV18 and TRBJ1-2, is NAGVMQNPRHLVRRRGQEARLRCSPMKGHSHVYWYRQLPEEGLKFMVYLQKENIIDESGMPKERFSAEFPKEGPSILRIQQVVRGDSAAYFCASSTGLSPYGYTFGSGTRLTVV.

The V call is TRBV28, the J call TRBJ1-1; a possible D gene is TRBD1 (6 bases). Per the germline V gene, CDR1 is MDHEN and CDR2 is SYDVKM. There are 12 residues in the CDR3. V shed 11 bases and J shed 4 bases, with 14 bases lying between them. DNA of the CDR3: TGTGCCGCAGGGGCCAGGGTCACTGAAGCTTTCTTT. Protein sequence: CAAGARVTEAFF.

CDR3 DNA: TGTGCCAGCAGTTGGGGGGACAGTCAAAAGTACTTC. This translates into CASSWGDSQKYF. The chain joins TRBV7-9 to TRBJ2-5, with D possibly matching TRBD1 (7 bases). Germline V gene lookup returns CDR1 SEHNR and CDR2 FQNEAQ (reference sequence). The ends were cut back, 6 bases at V and 12 bases at J, with 17 bases in the middle. The CDR3 has 12 residues.

CDR3 residues: CASSQDPGHLYGYTF. Here the CDR3 DNA reads TGTGCCAGCAGCCAAGATCCGGGACACTTGTATGGCTACACCTTC. The chain joins TRBV14 to TRBJ1-2, with a tentative D call TRBD1 (6 bases). The CDR3 runs to 15 residues. The V end lost 0 bases, the J end lost 5 bases, and 13 bases lay between the germline ends. Germline CDR1 is SGHDN and CDR2 is FVKESK.

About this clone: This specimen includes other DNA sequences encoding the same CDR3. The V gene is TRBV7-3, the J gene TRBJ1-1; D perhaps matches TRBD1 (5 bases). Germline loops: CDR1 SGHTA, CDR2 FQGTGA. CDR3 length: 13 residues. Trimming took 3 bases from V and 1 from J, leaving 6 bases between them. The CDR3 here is CASSLTANTEAFF. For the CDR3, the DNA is TGTGCCAGCAGCTTGACAGCGAACACTGAAGCTTTCTTT.

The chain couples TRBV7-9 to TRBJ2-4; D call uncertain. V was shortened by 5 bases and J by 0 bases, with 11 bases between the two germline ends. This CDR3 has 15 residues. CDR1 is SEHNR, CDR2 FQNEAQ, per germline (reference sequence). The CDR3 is CASSLGWEAKNIQYF. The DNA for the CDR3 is TGTGCCAGCAGCCTCGGGTGGGAAGCCAAAAACATTCAGTACTTC.

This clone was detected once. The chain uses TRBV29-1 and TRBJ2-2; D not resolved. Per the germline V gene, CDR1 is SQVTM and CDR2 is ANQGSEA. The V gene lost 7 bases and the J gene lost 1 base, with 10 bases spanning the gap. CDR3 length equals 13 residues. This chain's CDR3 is CSARTQNTGELFF. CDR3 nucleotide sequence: TGCAGCGCTCGAACCCAGAACACCGGGGAGCTGTTTTTT.

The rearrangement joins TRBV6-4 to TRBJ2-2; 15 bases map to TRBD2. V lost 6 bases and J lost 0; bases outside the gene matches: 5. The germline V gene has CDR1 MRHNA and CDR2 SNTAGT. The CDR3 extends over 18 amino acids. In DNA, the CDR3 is TGTGCCAGCAGCCGTGGACTAGCGGGAGGGGCGAACACCGGGGAGCTGTTTTTT. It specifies CASSRGLAGGANTGELFF.

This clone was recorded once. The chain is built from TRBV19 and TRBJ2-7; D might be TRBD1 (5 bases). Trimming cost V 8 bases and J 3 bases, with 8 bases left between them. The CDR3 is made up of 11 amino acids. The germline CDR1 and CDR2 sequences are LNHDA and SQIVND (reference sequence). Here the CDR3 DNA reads TGTGCCAGTGGGCAGGGCTACGAGCAGTACTTC. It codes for CASGQGYEQYF.

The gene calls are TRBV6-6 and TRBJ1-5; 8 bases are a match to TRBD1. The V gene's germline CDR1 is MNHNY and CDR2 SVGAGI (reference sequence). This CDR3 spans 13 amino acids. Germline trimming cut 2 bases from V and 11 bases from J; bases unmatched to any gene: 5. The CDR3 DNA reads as TGTGCCAGCAGTTACGCGGACAGGGCAGCCCAGCATTTT. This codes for CASSYADRAAQHF.

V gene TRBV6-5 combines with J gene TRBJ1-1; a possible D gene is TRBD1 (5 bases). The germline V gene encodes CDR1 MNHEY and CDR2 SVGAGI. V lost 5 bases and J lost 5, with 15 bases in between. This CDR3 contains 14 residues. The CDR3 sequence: CASSHGGSETEAFF. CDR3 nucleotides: TGTGCCAGCAGTCACGGGGGAAGTGAGACTGAAGCTTTCTTT.

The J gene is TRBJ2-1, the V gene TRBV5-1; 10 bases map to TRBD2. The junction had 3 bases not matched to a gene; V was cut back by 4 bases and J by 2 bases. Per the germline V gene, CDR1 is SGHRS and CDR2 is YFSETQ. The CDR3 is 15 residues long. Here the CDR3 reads CASSPLAGAYNEQFF. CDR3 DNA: TGCGCCAGCAGCCCCCTAGCGGGAGCCTACAATGAGCAGTTCTTC.

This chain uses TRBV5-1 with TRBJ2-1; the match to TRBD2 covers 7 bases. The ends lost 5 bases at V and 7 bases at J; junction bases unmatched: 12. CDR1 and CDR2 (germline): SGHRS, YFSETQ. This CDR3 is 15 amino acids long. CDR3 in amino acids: CASSYGGSTVNEQFF. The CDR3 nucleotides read TGCGCCAGCAGTTATGGCGGGAGTACGGTGAATGAGCAGTTCTTC.

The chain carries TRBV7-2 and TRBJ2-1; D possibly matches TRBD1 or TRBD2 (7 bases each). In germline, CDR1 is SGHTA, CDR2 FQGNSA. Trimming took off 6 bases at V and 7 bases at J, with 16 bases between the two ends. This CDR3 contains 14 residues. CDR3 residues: CASRQGREINEQFF. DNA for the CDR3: TGTGCCAGCAGACAGGGGCGGGAGATAAATGAGCAGTTCTTC. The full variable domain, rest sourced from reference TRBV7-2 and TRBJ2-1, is GAGVSQSPSNKVTEKGKDVELRCDPISGHTALYWYRQSLGQGLEFLIYFQGNSAPDKSGLPSDRFSAERTGGSVSTLTIQRTQQEDSAVYLCASRQGREINEQFFGPGTRLTVL.

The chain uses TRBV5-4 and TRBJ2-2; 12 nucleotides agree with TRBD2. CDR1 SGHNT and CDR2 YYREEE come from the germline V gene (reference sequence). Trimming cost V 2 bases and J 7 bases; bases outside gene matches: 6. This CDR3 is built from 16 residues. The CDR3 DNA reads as TGTGCCAGCAGCTTTTCTAGCGGGAGGGCCTACGGGGAGCTGTTTTTT. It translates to CASSFSSGRAYGELFF.

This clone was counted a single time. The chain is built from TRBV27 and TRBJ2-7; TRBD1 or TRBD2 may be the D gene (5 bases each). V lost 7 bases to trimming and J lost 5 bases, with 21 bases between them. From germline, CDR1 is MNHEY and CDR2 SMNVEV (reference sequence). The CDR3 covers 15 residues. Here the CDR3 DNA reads TGTGCCAGCAAGGGGCTGTTATGGGGGAGCAACGAGCAGTACTTC. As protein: CASKGLLWGSNEQYF.

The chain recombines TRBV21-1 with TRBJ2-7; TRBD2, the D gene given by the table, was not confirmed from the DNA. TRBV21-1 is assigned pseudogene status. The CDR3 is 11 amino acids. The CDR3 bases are TGTGCCAGCAGCAGTGAGGGAGGGCAGTACTTC. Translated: CASSSEGGQYF.

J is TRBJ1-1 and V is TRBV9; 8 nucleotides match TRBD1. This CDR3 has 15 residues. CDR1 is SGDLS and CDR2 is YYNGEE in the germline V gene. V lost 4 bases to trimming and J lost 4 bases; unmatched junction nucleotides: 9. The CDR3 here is CASSSLQGAGTEAFF. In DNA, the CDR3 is TGTGCCAGCAGCTCCCTTCAGGGGGCTGGCACTGAAGCTTTCTTT.

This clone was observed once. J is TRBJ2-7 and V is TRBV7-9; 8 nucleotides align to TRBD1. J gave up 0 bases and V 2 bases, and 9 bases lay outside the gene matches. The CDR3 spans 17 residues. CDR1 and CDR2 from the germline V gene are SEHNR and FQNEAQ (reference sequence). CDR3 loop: CASSLRAGGPSSYEQYF. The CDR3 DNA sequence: TGTGCCAGCAGCTTACGGGCAGGGGGCCCAAGCTCCTACGAGCAGTACTTC.

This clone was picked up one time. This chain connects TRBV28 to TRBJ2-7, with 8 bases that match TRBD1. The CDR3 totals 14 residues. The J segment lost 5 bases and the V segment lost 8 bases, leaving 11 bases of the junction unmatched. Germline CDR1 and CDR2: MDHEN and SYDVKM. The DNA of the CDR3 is TGTGCCAGCCGAAAACAGGGGGGTCCCCACGAGCAGTACTTC. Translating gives CASRKQGGPHEQYF.

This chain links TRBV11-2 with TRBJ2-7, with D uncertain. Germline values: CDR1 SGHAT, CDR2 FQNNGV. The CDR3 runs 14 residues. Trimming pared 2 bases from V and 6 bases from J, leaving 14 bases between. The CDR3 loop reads CASSLPWARGEQYF. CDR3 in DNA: TGTGCCAGCAGCTTACCCTGGGCAAGAGGCGAGCAGTACTTC.

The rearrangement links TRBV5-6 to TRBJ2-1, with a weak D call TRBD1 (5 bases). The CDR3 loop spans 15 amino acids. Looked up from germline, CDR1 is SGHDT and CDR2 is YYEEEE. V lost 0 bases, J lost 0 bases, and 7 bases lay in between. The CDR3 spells CASSLGQSSYNEQFF. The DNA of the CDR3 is TGTGCCAGCAGCTTGGGACAGAGCTCCTACAATGAGCAGTTCTTC.

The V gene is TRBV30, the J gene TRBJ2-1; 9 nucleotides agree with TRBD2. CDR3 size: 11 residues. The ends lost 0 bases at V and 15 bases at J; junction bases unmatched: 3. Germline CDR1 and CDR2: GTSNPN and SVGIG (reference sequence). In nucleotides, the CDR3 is TGTGCCTGGAGTGTCCTAGCGGGAACGTTCTTC. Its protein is CAWSVLAGTFF.

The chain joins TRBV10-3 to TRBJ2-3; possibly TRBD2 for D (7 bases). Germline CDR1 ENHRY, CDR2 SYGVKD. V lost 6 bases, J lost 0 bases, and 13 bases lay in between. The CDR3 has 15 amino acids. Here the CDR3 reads CAIRGASGSTDTQYF. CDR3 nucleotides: TGTGCCATCAGGGGGGCTAGCGGAAGCACAGATACGCAGTATTTT.

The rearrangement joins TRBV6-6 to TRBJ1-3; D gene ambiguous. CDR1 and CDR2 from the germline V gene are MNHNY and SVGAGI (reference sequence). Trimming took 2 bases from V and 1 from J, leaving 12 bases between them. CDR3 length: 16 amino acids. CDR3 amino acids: CASSYGGLTSGNTIYF. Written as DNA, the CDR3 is TGTGCCAGCAGTTACGGCGGTCTTACTTCTGGAAACACCATATATTTT.

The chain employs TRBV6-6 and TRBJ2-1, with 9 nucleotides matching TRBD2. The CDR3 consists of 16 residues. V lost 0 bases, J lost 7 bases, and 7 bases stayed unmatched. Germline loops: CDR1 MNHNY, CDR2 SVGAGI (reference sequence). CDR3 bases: TGTGCCAGCAGTTACTCGATTCTAGCGGGGTCTAATGAGCAGTTCTTC. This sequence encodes CASSYSILAGSNEQFF.

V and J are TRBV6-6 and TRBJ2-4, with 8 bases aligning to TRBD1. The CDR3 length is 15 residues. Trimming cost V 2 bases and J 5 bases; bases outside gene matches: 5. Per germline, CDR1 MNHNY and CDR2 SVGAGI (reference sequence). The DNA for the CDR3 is TGTGCCAGCAGTTACCGAGGACAGGGTGAAAACATTCAGTACTTC. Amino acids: CASSYRGQGENIQYF.

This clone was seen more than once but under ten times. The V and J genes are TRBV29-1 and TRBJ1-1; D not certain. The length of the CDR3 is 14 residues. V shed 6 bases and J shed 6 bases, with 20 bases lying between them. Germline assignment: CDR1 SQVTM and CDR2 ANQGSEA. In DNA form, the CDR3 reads TGCAGCGTCCTACCCCCCGGACCGCCATCTGAAGCTTTCTTT. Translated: CSVLPPGPPSEAFF.